A selection of T cell receptor beta chains follows, all from one sample in a study of cytomegalovirus exposure and HLA in healthy donors. Repertoires were generated with immunoSEQ multiplex PCR, while TCRdb's copy carries only in-frame clones and drops some. The sample contains roughly 170,000 clones, roughly four fifths of which appear only once. The sequenced material came from PBMCs. The origin of the receptors is a female donor in good health and CMV-seronegative. Each CDR3 is given with its conserved first and last residue. Fields, in order: D gene, V gene, clone size, J gene, CDR3 DNA, CDR3 protein. A D gene is named only where the DNA matches it firmly. Only part of the rows carry a size: once, few, many, or a class if the clone is expanded.

D: .; V: TRBV7-9; size: few; J: TRBJ2-3; DNA: TGTGCCAGCAGCCAGCGAGTTTGGGATACGCAGTATTTT; CDR3: CASSQRVWDTQYF
D: TRBD1; V: TRBV9; size: .; J: TRBJ1-2; DNA: TGTGCCAGCAGCGTAGGCCAGGGGGCCTACTATGGCTACACCTTC; CDR3: CASSVGQGAYYGYTF
D: .; V: TRBV5-1; size: .; J: TRBJ2-7; DNA: TGCGCCAGCAGTTTGGGATTTGCGGTAGCCGGCTACGAGCAGTACTTC; CDR3: CASSLGFAVAGYEQYF
D: TRBD1; V: TRBV2; size: .; J: TRBJ1-6; DNA: TGTGCCAGCAGTGGCCGGGACAGGGTGGTTAGGTCCTATAATTCACCCCTCCACTTT; CDR3: CASSGRDRVVRSYNSPLHF
D: .; V: TRBV19; size: .; J: TRBJ1-3; DNA: TGTGCCAGTAGTTCCCGGACATCCCAAACTGGAAACACCATATATTTT; CDR3: CASSSRTSQTGNTIYF
D: TRBD2; V: TRBV4-3; size: .; J: TRBJ2-1; DNA: TGCGCCAGCAGCCCGACTAGCGGGAGCGCCGATGAGCAGTTCTTC; CDR3: CASSPTSGSADEQFF
D: TRBD1; V: TRBV6-6; size: .; J: TRBJ2-4; DNA: TGTGCCAGCAGTACTACAGGGGATGGGAGCATTCAGTACTTC; CDR3: CASSTTGDGSIQYF
D: TRBD2; V: TRBV28; size: .; J: TRBJ2-5; DNA: TGTGCCAGCCACGGACTAGCGGGACAAGAGACCCAGTACTTC; CDR3: CASHGLAGQETQYF
D: TRBD1; V: TRBV7-9; size: .; J: TRBJ1-3; DNA: TGTGCCAGCAGCTCCCAGGGGGTTGGAAACACCATATATTTT; CDR3: CASSSQGVGNTIYF
D: TRBD2; V: TRBV7-2; size: .; J: TRBJ2-3; DNA: TGTGCCAGCAGCTCCACAGGACTAGCGGGAGATACGCAGTATTTT; CDR3: CASSSTGLAGDTQYF
D: .; V: TRBV7-8; size: .; J: TRBJ2-7; DNA: TGTGCCAGCAGCCGACAGGAGGGGGGGTCCTACGAGCAGTACTTC; CDR3: CASSRQEGGSYEQYF
D: TRBD1; V: TRBV13; size: few; J: TRBJ2-6; DNA: TGTGCCAGCAGCTTTTTACCCAGGGGGCGCCACTCGGGGGCCAACGGCCTGACTTTC; CDR3: CASSFLPRGRHSGANGLTF
D: TRBD1; V: TRBV28; size: few; J: TRBJ1-2; DNA: TGTGCCAGCAGTACCACCCGGGACAGGGTTGCCAATGGCTACACCTTC; CDR3: CASSTTRDRVANGYTF
D: TRBD1; V: TRBV30; size: .; J: TRBJ1-1; DNA: TGTGCCTGGAGTAATTCAGGGGGGGCTTTCTTT; CDR3: CAWSNSGGAFF
D: TRBD2; V: TRBV18; size: few; J: TRBJ2-1; DNA: TGTGCCAGCTCACCACCGGAGCGGGGGGCCCGAAATGAGCAGTTCTTC; CDR3: CASSPPERGARNEQFF
D: TRBD1; V: TRBV28; size: .; J: TRBJ2-5; DNA: TGTGCCAGCCGGTTGGGACAGGGGCGTCAAGAGACCCAGTACTTC; CDR3: CASRLGQGRQETQYF
D: TRBD2; V: TRBV6-5; size: .; J: TRBJ2-1; DNA: TGTGCCAGCAGGCGACTAGCGGGGGGTCGGGGTGAGCAGTTCTTC; CDR3: CASRRLAGGRGEQFF
D: TRBD1; V: TRBV18; size: .; J: TRBJ1-2; DNA: TGTGCCAGCTCACCACCTCCTGGACAGGGGAGGGGGTATGGCTACACCTTC; CDR3: CASSPPPGQGRGYGYTF
D: .; V: TRBV5-8; size: once; J: TRBJ2-7; DNA: TGTGCCAGCAGCCCGAGGTCGGATCCATTTCTCTACGAGCAGTACTTC; CDR3: CASSPRSDPFLYEQYF
D: .; V: TRBV5-1; size: .; J: TRBJ2-7; DNA: TGCGCCAGCAGCTTGGAGATTTTGGCAGGGGGGACCTACGAGCAGTACTTC; CDR3: CASSLEILAGGTYEQYF
D: .; V: TRBV7-8; size: .; J: TRBJ2-1; DNA: TGTGCCAGCAGCTTAGGAGGACTTTCCTACAATGAGCAGTTCTTC; CDR3: CASSLGGLSYNEQFF
D: .; V: TRBV27; size: once; J: TRBJ1-2; DNA: TGTGCCAGCAGTTTAAGGAGCGGGGGTGCTCAAGGCTACACCTTC; CDR3: CASSLRSGGAQGYTF
D: .; V: TRBV20-1; size: .; J: TRBJ2-3; DNA: TGCAGTGCTAGTCCTTTAGATACGCAGTATTTT; CDR3: CSASPLDTQYF
D: .; V: TRBV6-1; size: .; J: TRBJ2-7; DNA: TGTGCCAGCAGATTCAGCGACCCCTCCTACGAGCAGTACTTC; CDR3: CASRFSDPSYEQYF
D: TRBD2; V: TRBV7-2; size: .; J: TRBJ2-7; DNA: TGTGCCAGCAGCTTAGTTAGCGGGAGTAGCGACGAGCAGTACTTC; CDR3: CASSLVSGSSDEQYF
D: .; V: TRBV19; size: .; J: TRBJ2-7; DNA: TGTGCCAGCGGGGAGTTCGAGCAGTACTTC; CDR3: CASGEFEQYF
D: .; V: TRBV7-9; size: .; J: TRBJ2-5; DNA: TGTTCCAGCAGCTCAGATGGTACCCAGTACTTC; CDR3: CSSSSDGTQYF
D: TRBD1; V: TRBV5-5; size: .; J: TRBJ1-1; DNA: TGTGCCAGCAGCCCTAGGGACAGGGGATCCAACACTGAAGCTTTCTTT; CDR3: CASSPRDRGSNTEAFF
D: .; V: TRBV18; size: .; J: TRBJ1-1; DNA: TGTGCCAGCTCACCACTCGAGTCGAAAGCTTTCTTT; CDR3: CASSPLESKAFF
D: .; V: TRBV28; size: .; J: TRBJ1-3; DNA: TGTGCCAGCAGTTTATCTCCCAGCTCTGGAAACACCATATATTTT; CDR3: CASSLSPSSGNTIYF
D: .; V: TRBV10-2; size: .; J: TRBJ1-5; DNA: TGCGCCAGCAGTGTGGGAGGACAACAGCCCCAGCATTTT; CDR3: CASSVGGQQPQHF
D: TRBD1; V: TRBV5-4; size: .; J: TRBJ1-3; DNA: TGTGCCAGCAGCTTTTACAGGGGAGCTGGAAACACCATATATTTT; CDR3: CASSFYRGAGNTIYF
D: TRBD1; V: TRBV6-4; size: .; J: TRBJ2-2; DNA: TGTGCCAGCAGACAGACAGGGTACACCGGGGAGCTGTTTTTT; CDR3: CASRQTGYTGELFF
D: .; V: TRBV6-5; size: few; J: TRBJ2-5; DNA: TGTGCCAGCAGTTCCTCGGTGGGGGGGCGAGAGACCCAGTACTTC; CDR3: CASSSSVGGRETQYF
D: TRBD1; V: TRBV5-4; size: .; J: TRBJ1-2; DNA: TGTGCCAGCAGCACTTCGACAGGGGTGATGAAAGGCTACACCTTC; CDR3: CASSTSTGVMKGYTF
D: .; V: TRBV11-3; size: few; J: TRBJ2-7; DNA: TGTGCCAGCAGCTTAGAAGGCGGCTACGAGCAGTACTTC; CDR3: CASSLEGGYEQYF
D: .; V: TRBV19; size: .; J: TRBJ2-7; DNA: TGTGCCAGTAGCTCCGGAGGCCTACTCGAGCAGTACTTC; CDR3: CASSSGGLLEQYF
D: TRBD2; V: TRBV6-1; size: .; J: TRBJ2-5; DNA: TGTGCCAGCAGAGCCGGGACTAGGGTAGGAGAGACCCAGTACTTC; CDR3: CASRAGTRVGETQYF
D: .; V: TRBV6-5; size: .; J: TRBJ2-5; DNA: TGTGCCACCAACAGCGGTAGGCTTTTCGGGGAGACCCAGTACTTC; CDR3: CATNSGRLFGETQYF